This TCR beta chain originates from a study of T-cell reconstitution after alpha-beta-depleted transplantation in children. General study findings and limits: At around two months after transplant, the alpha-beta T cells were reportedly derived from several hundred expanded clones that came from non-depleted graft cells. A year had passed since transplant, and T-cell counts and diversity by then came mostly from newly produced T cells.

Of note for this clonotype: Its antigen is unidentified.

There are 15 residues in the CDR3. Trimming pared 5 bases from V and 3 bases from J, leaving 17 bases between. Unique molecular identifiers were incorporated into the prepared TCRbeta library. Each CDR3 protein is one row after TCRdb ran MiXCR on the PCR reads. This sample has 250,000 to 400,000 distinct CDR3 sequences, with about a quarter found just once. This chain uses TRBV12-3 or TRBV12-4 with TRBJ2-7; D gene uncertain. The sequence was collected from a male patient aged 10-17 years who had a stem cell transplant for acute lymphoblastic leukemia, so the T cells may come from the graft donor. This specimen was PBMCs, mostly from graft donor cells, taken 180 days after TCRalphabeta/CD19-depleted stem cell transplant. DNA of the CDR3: TGTGCCAGCAGTCGCATCAGGCGGCAACTCTACGAGCAGTACTTC. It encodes CASSRIRRQLYEQYF.